These 21 T cell receptor beta chains came from one sample sequenced in a study of identical twins. TCRdb re-called the 5' RACE reads with MiXCR, one entry per CDR3 protein. Of roughly 1,500,000 distinct CDR3 sequences detected, 32% appear once; the ten largest clones hold 0.25% to 0.3%. The source material was cord blood. The receptors were sampled from a newborn girl in good health.

The rearrangement links TRBV28 to TRBJ2-3; 13 bases are shared with TRBD2. Germline assignment: CDR1 MDHEN and CDR2 SYDVKM. This CDR3 comprises 17 residues. With 3 bases clipped from V and 2 bases from J, the junction kept 5 bases outside the gene matches. CDR3 bases: TGTGCCAGCAGTTTCGGACTAGCGGGAGTGGCCACAGATACGCAGTATTTT. This gives the protein CASSFGLAGVATDTQYF.

This clonotype was detected a few times. The chain carries TRBV2 and TRBJ2-7; D unclear. Trimming removed 3 bases from V and 5 bases from J, with 5 bases in between. CDR3 size: 11 residues. The germline CDR1 and CDR2 sequences are SNHLY and FYNNEI. The CDR3 loop reads CASSERHEQYF. CDR3 DNA: TGTGCCAGCAGTGAGCGGCACGAGCAGTACTTC.

The genes are TRBV10-1 and TRBJ2-3; TRBD2 agrees at 9 bases. This CDR3 contains 17 residues. V was pared by 5 bases and J by 2 bases, with 11 bases of the junction left unmatched. CDR1 and CDR2 (germline): WNHNN, SYGVQD (reference sequence). The CDR3 DNA sequence: TGCGCCAGCAGTAACATTGGGCTAGCGGGGCACACAGATACGCAGTATTTT. It yields the protein CASSNIGLAGHTDTQYF.

This clonotype was recorded once. Here the CDR3 reads CASSIGQRGNTIYF. The CDR3 region has the DNA TGCGCCAGCAGCATAGGACAGAGAGGAAACACCATATATTTT. This chain links TRBV5-1 with TRBJ1-3, with D perhaps matching TRBD1 (6 bases). Deletions cut 4 bases from V and 4 bases from J, with 12 bases between. CDR1 is SGHRS and CDR2 is YFSETQ in the germline V gene. This CDR3 comprises 14 residues.

This clonotype showed up many times. V and J are TRBV12-3 or TRBV12-4 and TRBJ2-5, with D possibly called TRBD1 or TRBD2 (5 bases each). V shed 3 bases and J shed 3 bases, with 17 bases lying between them. The CDR3 has 16 residues. CDR3 sequence reads: CASSLEGTLPKETQYF. In DNA form, the CDR3 reads TGTGCCAGCAGTTTGGAAGGGACCCTCCCGAAAGAGACCCAGTACTTC.

The V gene is TRBV12-3 or TRBV12-4, the J gene TRBJ1-2; no definite D call. This CDR3 has 13 amino acids. The V end was cut by 7 bases, the J end by 7 bases, with 16 bases between. This CDR3 reads CASTIDGFGGYTF. CDR3 DNA sequence: TGTGCCAGCACCATAGACGGGTTCGGTGGCTACACCTTC.

The sample holds one count of this clonotype. The gene calls are TRBV9 and TRBJ2-2, with D uncertain. Germline V lookup: CDR1 SGDLS, CDR2 YYNGEE. V was cut by 0 bases and J by 1 base, with 7 bases left in between. The CDR3 length is 15 residues. The DNA for the CDR3 is TGTGCCAGCAGCGTAGCCCAGCGGAACACCGGGGAGCTGTTTTTT. Amino acid sequence: CASSVAQRNTGELFF.

The gene calls are TRBV28 and TRBJ2-3; D is unclear. This CDR3 spans 16 amino acids. The germline V gene has CDR1 MDHEN and CDR2 SYDVKM. V lost 5 bases and J lost 0, with 15 bases in between. The CDR3 bases are TGTGCCAGCAGTCCCTACGGAGAAGCTAGCACAGATACGCAGTATTTT. Its translation is CASSPYGEASTDTQYF.

This clonotype was recorded at least ten times. The chain links TRBV11-1 to TRBJ2-5; D remains ambiguous. The CDR3 contains 15 residues. The V gene lost 1 base and the J gene lost 4 bases, with 13 bases spanning the gap. Germline V gene data show CDR1 as SGHAT and CDR2 as FQDESV (reference sequence). The CDR3 is CASSLVGRVGETQYF. The CDR3 DNA reads TGTGCCAGCAGCTTAGTGGGAAGGGTTGGAGAGACCCAGTACTTC.

This clonotype was seen a handful of times. The chain is built from TRBV20-1 and TRBJ2-3, with 14 bases identical to TRBD2. The CDR3 covers 16 residues. Germline V gene lookup returns CDR1 DFQATT and CDR2 SNEGSKA (reference sequence). V was clipped by 5 bases and J by 0 bases; unmatched bases: 4. Here the CDR3 DNA reads TGCAGTGCTCGGACTAGCGGGGGGCCCAGCACAGATACGCAGTATTTT. Amino acid sequence: CSARTSGGPSTDTQYF.

J is TRBJ2-5 and V is TRBV6-1; no clear D. This CDR3 comprises 13 residues. V was trimmed by 7 bases and J by 1 base, leaving 10 bases between them. CDR1 and CDR2 from the germline V gene are MNHNS and SASEGT. CDR3 DNA: TGTGCCAGCAAGGACGGGCCCCAAGAGACCCAGTACTTC. Protein product: CASKDGPQETQYF.

The DNA of the CDR3 is TGTGCCAGCAGCGCAGCGACGGGGGCCACCACAGATACGCAGTATTTT. The encoded protein is CASSAATGATTDTQYF. J is TRBJ2-3 and V is TRBV9; D may correspond to TRBD1 or TRBD2 (6 bases each). The germline CDR1 and CDR2 sequences are SGDLS and YYNGEE. This CDR3 is built from 16 residues. Trimming shortened V by 3 bases and J by 2 bases, and 16 bases separated the two germline ends. The full variable domain, in which reference TRBV9 and TRBJ2-3 provide the parts outside the CDR3, is DSGVTQTPKHLITATGQRVTLRCSPRSGDLSVYWYQQSLDQGLQFLIQYYNGEERAKGNILERFSAQQFPDLHSELNLSSLELGDSALYFCASSAATGATTDTQYFGPGTRLTVL.

This clonotype has just a few counts. The genes are TRBV7-9 and TRBJ2-7; D remains ambiguous. Germline lookup yields CDR1 SEHNR and CDR2 FQNEAQ (reference sequence). This CDR3 contains 13 residues. The germline V and J ends were trimmed by 10 bases and 0 bases, with 13 bases remaining between them. CDR3 protein: CATLDKPSYEQYF. CDR3 DNA: TGTGCCACCTTAGACAAGCCCTCCTACGAGCAGTACTTC.

This sequence joins TRBV4-2 and TRBJ1-6; D remains ambiguous. The germline V and J ends were trimmed by 0 bases and 9 bases, with 6 bases remaining between them. There are 13 residues in the CDR3. Looked up from germline, CDR1 is LGHNA and CDR2 is YNFKEQ. The CDR3 region is CASSQDGGSPLHF. The CDR3 DNA sequence: TGTGCCAGCAGCCAAGATGGAGGTTCACCCCTCCACTTT.

This clonotype showed up just a few times. The rearrangement links TRBV10-2 to TRBJ2-3, with 7 bases identical to TRBD2. Trimming cost V 2 bases and J 3 bases; bases outside gene matches: 11. In germline, CDR1 is WSHSY, CDR2 SAAADI. This CDR3 is built from 17 residues. The CDR3 here is CASSETSRGMGTDTQYF. CDR3 nucleotide sequence: TGCGCCAGCAGTGAGACGTCGCGGGGGATGGGTACAGATACGCAGTATTTT.

This clonotype was found a few times. The chain couples TRBV12-3 or TRBV12-4 to TRBJ1-5, with a tentative D call TRBD1 (5 bases). CDR3 length: 15 amino acids. Trimming removed 5 bases at V and 2 bases at J, with 13 bases between. The CDR3 DNA is TGTGCCAGCAGTCCCGCAATAGGGGGCAATCAGCCCCAGCATTTT. This translates into CASSPAIGGNQPQHF.

V gene TRBV20-1 combines with J gene TRBJ2-7; TRBD2 matches 7 bases. This CDR3 spans 15 amino acids. V shed 0 bases, J shed 2 bases, and the junction held 7 bases outside the gene matches. Germline V lookup: CDR1 DFQATT, CDR2 SNEGSKA (reference sequence). CDR3 in DNA: TGCAGTGCTAGAGACCGGGGACTACCCCCCTACGAGCAGTACTTC. This codes for CSARDRGLPPYEQYF.

The sample holds a few counts of this clonotype. The V gene is TRBV6-1, the J gene TRBJ2-7, with D possibly TRBD1 on 5 matching bases. V gave up 3 bases and J gave up 0 bases, with 12 bases separating them. The CDR3 is made up of 15 amino acids. Germline V gives CDR1 MNHNS, CDR2 SASEGT. CDR3 loop: CASSDPMTDSYEQYF. The CDR3 nucleotides read TGTGCCAGCAGTGACCCCATGACAGACTCCTACGAGCAGTACTTC.

Remarks on this clonotype: Given a much more abundant clone one base away, this may be a read error. The rearrangement joins TRBV3-1 to TRBJ1-1, with a possible D match to TRBD1 (5 bases). Germline CDR1 reads LGHDT; CDR2 reads YNNKEL (reference sequence). This CDR3 has 14 residues. The CDR3 sequence: CASSPGRENTEASF. The CDR3 nucleotides are TGTGCCAGCAGCCCGGGACGGGAGAACACTGAAGCTTCCTTT.

This rearrangement joins TRBV20-1 to TRBJ2-7, with D uncertain. The ends were cut back, 6 bases at V and 0 bases at J, with 9 bases in the middle. This CDR3 comprises 12 residues. Germline loops: CDR1 DFQATT, CDR2 SNEGSKA (reference sequence). The CDR3 loop is CSATDGSYEQYF. In DNA, the CDR3 is TGCAGTGCCACGGACGGCTCCTACGAGCAGTACTTC.

This chain connects TRBV7-8 to TRBJ1-2, with D unclear. The CDR3 is made up of 12 amino acids. V was pared by 6 bases and J by 12 bases, with 17 bases between. The V gene's germline CDR1 is SGHVS and CDR2 FQNEAQ. CDR3 residues: CASSPRTARHTF. DNA of the CDR3: TGTGCCAGCAGTCCGCGGACCGCTCGCCACACCTTC.